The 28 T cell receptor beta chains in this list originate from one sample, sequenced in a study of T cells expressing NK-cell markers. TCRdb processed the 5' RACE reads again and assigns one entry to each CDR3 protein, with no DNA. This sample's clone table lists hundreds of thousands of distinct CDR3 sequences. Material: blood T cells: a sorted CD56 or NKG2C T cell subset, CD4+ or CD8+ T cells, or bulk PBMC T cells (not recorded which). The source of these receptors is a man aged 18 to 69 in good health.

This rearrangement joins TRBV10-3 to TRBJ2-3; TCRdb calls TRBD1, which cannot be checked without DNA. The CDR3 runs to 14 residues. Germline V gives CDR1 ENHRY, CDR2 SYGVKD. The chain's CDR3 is CAIRDRGPRDTQYF.

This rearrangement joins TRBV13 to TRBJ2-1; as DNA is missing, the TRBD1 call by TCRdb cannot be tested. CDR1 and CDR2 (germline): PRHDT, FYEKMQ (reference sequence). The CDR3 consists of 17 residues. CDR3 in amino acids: CASSTDFPGGRNNEQFF.

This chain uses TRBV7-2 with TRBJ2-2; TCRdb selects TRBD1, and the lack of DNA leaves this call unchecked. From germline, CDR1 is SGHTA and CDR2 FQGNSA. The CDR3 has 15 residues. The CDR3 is CASSFTDRVTGELFF.

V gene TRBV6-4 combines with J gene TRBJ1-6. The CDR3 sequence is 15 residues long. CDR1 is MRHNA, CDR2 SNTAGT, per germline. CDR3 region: CASSDSSFKNSPLHF.

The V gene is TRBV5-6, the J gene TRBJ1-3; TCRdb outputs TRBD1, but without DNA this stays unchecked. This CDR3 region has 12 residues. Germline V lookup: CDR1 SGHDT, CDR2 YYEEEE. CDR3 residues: CASSRTGNTIYF. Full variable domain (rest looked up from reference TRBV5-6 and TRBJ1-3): DAGVTQSPTHLIKTRGQQVTLRCSPKSGHDTVSWYQQALGQGPQFIFQYYEEEERQRGNFPDRFSGHQFPNYSSELNVNALLLGDSALYLCASSRTGNTIYFGEGSWLTVV.

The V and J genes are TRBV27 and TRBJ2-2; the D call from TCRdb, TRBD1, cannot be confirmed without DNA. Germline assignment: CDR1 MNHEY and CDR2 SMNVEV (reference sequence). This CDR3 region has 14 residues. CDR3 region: CASKNTGVRGELFF.

The CDR3 region is CASRQGYSADEQYF. The chain joins TRBV6-1 to TRBJ2-7; TCRdb reports TRBD1, a call that lacks DNA to check it against. The length of the CDR3 is 14 residues. Germline V gene data show CDR1 as MNHNS and CDR2 as SASEGT.

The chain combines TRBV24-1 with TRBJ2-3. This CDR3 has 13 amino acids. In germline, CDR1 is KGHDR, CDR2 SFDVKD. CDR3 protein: CATSDWRRGTQYF.

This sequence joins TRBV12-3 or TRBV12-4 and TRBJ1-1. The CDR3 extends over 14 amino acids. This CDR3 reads CASSLEAQNTEAFF.

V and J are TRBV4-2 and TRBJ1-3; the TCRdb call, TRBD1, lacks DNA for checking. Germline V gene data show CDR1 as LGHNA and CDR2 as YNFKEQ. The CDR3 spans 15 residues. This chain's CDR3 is CASSQEGQGRNTIYF.

This CDR3 is CASSLHTGTAISYEQYF. The chain carries TRBV6-2 or TRBV6-3 and TRBJ2-7; TCRdb outputs TRBD1, but without DNA this stays unchecked. The germline V gene has CDR1 MNHEY and CDR2 SVGEGT. The CDR3 has 17 residues.

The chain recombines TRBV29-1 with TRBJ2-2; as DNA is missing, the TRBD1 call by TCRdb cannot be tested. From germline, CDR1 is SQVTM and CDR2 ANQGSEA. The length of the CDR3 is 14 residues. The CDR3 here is CSVSRGGPTGELFF.

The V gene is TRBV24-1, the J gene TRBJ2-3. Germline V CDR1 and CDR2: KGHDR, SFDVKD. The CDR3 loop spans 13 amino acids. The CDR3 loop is CATQGGGTDTQYF.

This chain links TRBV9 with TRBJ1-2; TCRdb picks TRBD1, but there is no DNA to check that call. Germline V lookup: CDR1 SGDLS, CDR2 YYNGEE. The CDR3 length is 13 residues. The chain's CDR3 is CASTPGIFYGYTF.

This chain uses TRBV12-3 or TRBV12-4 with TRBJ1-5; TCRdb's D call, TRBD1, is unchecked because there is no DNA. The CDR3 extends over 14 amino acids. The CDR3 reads CASGRWRVNQPQHF.

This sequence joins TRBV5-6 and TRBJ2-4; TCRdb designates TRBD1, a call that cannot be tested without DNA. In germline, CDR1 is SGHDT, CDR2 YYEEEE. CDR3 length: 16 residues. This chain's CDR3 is CASSLWGQIAKNIQYF.

The CDR3 loop is CASSLTSGVTWETQYF. The chain links TRBV12-3 or TRBV12-4 to TRBJ2-5; checking the TCRdb D call of TRBD2 is not possible without DNA. This CDR3 region has 16 residues.

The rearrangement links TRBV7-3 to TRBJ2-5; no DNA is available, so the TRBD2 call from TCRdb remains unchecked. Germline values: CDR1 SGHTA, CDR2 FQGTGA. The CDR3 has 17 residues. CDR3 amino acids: CASSLTGLAGGSETQYF.

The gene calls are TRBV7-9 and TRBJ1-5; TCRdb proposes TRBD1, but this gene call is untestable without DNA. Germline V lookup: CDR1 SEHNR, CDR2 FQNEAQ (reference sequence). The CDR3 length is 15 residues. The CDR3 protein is CASSLAGQGFQPQHF.

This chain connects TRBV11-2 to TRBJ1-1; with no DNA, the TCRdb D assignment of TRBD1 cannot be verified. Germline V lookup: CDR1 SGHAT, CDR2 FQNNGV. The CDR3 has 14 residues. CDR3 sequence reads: CASSLDYTGYEAFF.

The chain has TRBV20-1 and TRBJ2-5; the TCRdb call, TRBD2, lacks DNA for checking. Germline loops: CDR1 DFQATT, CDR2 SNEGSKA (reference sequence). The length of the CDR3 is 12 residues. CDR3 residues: CSAASVRETQYF.

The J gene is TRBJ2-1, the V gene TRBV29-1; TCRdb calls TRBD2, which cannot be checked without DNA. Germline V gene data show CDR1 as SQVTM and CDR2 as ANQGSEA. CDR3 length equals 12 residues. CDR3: CSVLGGYNEQFF.

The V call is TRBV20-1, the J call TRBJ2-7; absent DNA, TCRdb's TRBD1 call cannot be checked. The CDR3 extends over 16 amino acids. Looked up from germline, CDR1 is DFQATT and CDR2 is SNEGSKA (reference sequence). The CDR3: CSARDQGTGMGYEQYF.

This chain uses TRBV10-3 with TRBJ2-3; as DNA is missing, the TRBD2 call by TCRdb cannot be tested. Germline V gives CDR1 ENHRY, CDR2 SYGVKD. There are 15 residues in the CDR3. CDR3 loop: CAIGTSGGAGDTQYF.

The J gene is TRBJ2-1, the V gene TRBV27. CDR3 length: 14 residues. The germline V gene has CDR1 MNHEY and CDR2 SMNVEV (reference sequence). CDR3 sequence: CASSLQPYYNEQFF.

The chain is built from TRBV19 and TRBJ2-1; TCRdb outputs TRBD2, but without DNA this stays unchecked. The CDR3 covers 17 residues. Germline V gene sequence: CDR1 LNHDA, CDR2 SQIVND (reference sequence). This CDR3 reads CASSIVGLAGGNNEQFF.

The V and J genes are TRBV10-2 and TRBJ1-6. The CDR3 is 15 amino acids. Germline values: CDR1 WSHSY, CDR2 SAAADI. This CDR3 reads CASSDGSSGNSPLHF.

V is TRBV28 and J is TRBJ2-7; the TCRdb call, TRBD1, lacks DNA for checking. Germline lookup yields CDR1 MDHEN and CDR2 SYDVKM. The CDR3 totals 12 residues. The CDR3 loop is CASRAPGRFGYF. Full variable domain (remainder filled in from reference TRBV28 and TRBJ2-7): DVKVTQSSRYLVKRTGEKVFLECVQDMDHENMFWYRQDPGLGLRLIYFSYDVKMKEKGDIPEGYSVSREKKERFSLILESASTNQTSMYLCASRAPGRFGYFGPGTRLTVT.